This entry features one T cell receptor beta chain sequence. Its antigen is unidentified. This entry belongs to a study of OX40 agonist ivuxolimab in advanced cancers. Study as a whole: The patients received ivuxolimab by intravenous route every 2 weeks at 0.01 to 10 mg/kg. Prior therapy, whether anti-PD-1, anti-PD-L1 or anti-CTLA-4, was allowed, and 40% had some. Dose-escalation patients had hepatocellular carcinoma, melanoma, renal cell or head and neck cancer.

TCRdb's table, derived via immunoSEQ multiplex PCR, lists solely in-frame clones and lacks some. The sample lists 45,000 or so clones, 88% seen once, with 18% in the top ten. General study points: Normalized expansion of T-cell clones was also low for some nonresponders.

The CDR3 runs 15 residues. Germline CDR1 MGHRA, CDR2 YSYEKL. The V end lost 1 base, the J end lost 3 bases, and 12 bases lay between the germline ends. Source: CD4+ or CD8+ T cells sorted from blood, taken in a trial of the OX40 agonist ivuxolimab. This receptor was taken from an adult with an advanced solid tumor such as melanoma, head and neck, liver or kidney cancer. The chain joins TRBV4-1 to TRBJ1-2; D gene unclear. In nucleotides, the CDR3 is TGCGCCAGCAGCCAAGTAGGTTACGTGGACTATGGCTACACCTTC. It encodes CASSQVGYVDYGYTF.